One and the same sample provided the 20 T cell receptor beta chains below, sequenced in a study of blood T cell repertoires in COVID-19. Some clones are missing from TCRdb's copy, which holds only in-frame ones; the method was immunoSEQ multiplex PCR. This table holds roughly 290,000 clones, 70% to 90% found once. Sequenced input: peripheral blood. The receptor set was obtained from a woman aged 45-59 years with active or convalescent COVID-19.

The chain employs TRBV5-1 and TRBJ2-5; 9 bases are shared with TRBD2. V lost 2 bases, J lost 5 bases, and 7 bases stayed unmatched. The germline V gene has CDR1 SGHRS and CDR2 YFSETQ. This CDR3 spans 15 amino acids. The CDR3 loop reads CASSFSGSSSETQYF. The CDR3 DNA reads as TGCGCCAGCAGCTTTAGCGGGAGTAGTTCCGAGACCCAGTACTTC.

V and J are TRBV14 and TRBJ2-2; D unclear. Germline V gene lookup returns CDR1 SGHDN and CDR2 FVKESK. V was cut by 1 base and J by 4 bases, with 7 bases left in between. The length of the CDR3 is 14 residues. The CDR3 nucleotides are TGTGCCAGCAGCCAAGCACTTGCCACCGGGGAGCTGTTTTTT. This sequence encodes CASSQALATGELFF.

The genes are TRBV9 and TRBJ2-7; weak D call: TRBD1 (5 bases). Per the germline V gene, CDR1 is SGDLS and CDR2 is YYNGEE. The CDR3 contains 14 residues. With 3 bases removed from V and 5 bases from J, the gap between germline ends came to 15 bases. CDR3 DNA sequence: TGTGCCAGCAGCGCCTCTGGGCAGGGAAACGAGCAGTACTTC. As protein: CASSASGQGNEQYF.

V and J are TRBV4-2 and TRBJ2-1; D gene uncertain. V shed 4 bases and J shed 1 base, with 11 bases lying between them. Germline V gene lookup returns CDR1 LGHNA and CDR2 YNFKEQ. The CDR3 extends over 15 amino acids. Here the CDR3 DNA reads TGTGCCAGCAGCCTCGGCCTGCGGTCCTACAATGAGCAGTTCTTC. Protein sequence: CASSLGLRSYNEQFF.

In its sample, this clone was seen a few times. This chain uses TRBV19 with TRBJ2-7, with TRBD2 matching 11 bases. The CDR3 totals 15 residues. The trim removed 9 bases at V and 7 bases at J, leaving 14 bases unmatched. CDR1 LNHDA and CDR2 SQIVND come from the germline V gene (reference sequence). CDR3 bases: TGTGCCAGGGAAAGGGTAGCGGGAGGGCCCAGGGAGCAGTACTTC. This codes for CARERVAGGPREQYF.

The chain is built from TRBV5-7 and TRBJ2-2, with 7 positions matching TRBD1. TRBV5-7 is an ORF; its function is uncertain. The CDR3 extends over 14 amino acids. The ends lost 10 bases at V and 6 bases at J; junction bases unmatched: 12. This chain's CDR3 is CALRTGVAAGELFF. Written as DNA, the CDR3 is TGTGCCCTAAGAACAGGGGTAGCCGCCGGGGAGCTGTTTTTT.

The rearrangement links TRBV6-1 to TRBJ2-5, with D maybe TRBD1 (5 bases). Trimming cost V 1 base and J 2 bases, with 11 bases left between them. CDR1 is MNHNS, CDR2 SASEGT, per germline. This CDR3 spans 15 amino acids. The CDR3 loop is CASSEVRAVQETQYF. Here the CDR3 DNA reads TGTGCCAGCAGTGAAGTCAGGGCAGTTCAAGAGACCCAGTACTTC.

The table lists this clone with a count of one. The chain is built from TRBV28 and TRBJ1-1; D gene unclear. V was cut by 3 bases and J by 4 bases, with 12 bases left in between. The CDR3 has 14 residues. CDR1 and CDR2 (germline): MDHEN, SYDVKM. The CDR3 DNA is TGTGCCAGCAGTTTGGGGAGAGGGATCACTGAAGCTTTCTTT. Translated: CASSLGRGITEAFF.

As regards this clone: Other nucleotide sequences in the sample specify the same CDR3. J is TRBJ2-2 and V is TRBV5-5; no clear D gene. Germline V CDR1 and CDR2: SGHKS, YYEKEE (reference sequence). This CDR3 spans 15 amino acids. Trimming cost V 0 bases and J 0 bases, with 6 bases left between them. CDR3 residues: CASSLGRTNTGELFF. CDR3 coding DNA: TGTGCCAGCAGCTTGGGCAGGACGAACACCGGGGAGCTGTTTTTT.

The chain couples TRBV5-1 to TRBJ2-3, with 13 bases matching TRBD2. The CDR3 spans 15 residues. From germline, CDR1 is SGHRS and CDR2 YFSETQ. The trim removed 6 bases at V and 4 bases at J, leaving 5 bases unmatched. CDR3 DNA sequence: TGCGCCAGCACCGCAGGACTAGCGGGAGCAGATACGCAGTATTTT. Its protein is CASTAGLAGADTQYF.

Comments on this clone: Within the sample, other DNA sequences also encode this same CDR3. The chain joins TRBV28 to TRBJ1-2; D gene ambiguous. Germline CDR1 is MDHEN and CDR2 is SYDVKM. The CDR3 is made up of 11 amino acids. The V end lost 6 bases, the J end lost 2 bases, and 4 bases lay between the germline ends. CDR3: CASSRNYGYTF. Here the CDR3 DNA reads TGTGCCAGCAGCCGGAACTATGGCTACACCTTC.

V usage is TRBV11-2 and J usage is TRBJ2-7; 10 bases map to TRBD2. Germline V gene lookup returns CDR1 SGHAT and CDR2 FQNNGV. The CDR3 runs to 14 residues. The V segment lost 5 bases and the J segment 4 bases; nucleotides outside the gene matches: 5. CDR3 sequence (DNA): TGTGCCAGCAGCGCGAGACTAGCGGGTTACGAGCAGTACTTC. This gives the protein CASSARLAGYEQYF.

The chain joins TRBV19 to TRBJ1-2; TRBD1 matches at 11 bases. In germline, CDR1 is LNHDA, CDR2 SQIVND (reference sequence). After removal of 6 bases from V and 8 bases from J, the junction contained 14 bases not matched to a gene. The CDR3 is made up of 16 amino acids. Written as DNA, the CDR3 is TGTGCCAGTAGCCTCAGGCCCGGGACAGGGGGTGGAGGCTACACCTTC. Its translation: CASSLRPGTGGGGYTF.

CDR3 protein: CASSFAAGGFNREYEQYF. CDR3 in DNA: TGTGCCAGCAGCTTTGCGGCGGGAGGGTTCAACAGAGAATACGAGCAGTACTTC. This chain joins TRBV7-9 and TRBJ2-7, with 9 positions matching TRBD2. The germline V gene encodes CDR1 SEHNR and CDR2 FQNEAQ (reference sequence). The J segment lost 4 bases and the V segment lost 3 bases, leaving 16 bases of the junction unmatched. There are 18 residues in the CDR3.

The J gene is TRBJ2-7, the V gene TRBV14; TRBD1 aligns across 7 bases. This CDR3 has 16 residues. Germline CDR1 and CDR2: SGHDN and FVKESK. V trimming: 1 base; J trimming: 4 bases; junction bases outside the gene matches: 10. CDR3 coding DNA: TGTGCCAGCAGCCAAGGGCGACAGGGCCGACTTTACGAGCAGTACTTC. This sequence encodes CASSQGRQGRLYEQYF.

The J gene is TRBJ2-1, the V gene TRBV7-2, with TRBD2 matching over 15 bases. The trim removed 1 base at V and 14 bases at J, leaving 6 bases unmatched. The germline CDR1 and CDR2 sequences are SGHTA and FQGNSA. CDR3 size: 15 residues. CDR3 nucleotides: TGTGCCAGCAGCTTAGAATCCGGACTAGCGGGAGGGGAGTTCTTC. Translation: CASSLESGLAGGEFF.

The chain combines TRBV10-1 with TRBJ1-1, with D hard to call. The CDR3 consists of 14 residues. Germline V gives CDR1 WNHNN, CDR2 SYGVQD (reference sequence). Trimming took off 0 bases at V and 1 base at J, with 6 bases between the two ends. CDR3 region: CASSESGRNTEAFF. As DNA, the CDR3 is TGCGCCAGCAGTGAGTCGGGCAGGAACACTGAAGCTTTCTTT.

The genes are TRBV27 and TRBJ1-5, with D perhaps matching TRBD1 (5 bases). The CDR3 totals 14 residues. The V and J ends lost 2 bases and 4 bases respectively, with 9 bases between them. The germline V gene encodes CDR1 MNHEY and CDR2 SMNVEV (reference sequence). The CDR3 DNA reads TGTGCCAGCAGTTTACAGGGTCGGAATCAGCCCCAGCATTTT. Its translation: CASSLQGRNQPQHF.

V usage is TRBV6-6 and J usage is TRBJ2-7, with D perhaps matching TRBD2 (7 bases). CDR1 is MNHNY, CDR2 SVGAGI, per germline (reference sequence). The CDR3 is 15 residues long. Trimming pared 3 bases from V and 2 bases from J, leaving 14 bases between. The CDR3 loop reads CASSYAGAPTYEQYF. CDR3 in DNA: TGTGCCAGCAGTTATGCGGGGGCGCCAACCTACGAGCAGTACTTC.

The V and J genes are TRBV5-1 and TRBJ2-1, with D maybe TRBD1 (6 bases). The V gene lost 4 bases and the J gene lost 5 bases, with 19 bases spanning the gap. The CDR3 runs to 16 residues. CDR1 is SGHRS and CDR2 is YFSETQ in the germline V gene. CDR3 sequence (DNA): TGCGCCAGCAGCGAGACGGCTTCTCAGGGGAACAATGAGCAGTTCTTC. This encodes CASSETASQGNNEQFF.